These 3 T cell receptor beta chains were sequenced from one sample in a study of CD8 T cells in Susac syndrome. With random hexamers, roughly 0.45 to 1 ug RNA was reverse transcribed. TCRdb analysed the immunoSEQ multiplex PCR reads with MiXCR anew, one entry per CDR3 protein. This sample carries about 130,000 distinct CDR3 sequences, around 94% of them seen once, and the ten largest clones take about 0.13%. Sequencing was carried out using CD4+ T cells from PBMCs. The receptor source for this set is a human donor with multiple sclerosis.

The chain joins TRBV23-1 to TRBJ1-2; weak D call: TRBD1 (5 bases). TRBV23-1 is flagged as an ORF with uncertain function. The CDR3 has 14 residues. The CDR3: CCSSPRQLSHGYTF. Here the CDR3 DNA reads TGCTGCAGCAGTCCCCGACAGCTTTCACATGGCTACACCTTC.

CDR3 bases: TGTGCCAGCAAGTCTTGGACAGGGGGCACCGGGGAGCTGTTTTTT. Protein sequence: CASKSWTGGTGELFF. The chain couples TRBV6-5 to TRBJ2-2, with 10 bases that match TRBD1. CDR1 is MNHEY, CDR2 SVGAGI, per germline. The CDR3 loop spans 15 amino acids. J gave up 4 bases and V 7 bases, and 6 bases lay outside the gene matches.

The chain carries TRBV5-1 and TRBJ2-7; possibly TRBD1 for D (7 bases). Germline CDR1 is SGHRS and CDR2 is YFSETQ. V lost 6 bases and J lost 1, with 20 bases in between. This CDR3 spans 16 amino acids. This chain's CDR3 is CASTKVTGTPSYEQYF. CDR3 sequence (DNA): TGCGCCAGCACTAAGGTGACAGGGACTCCTTCCTACGAGCAGTACTTC.